A selection of T cell receptor beta chains follows, all from one sample in a study of identifying expanded T cells in peripheral blood. Clones were read by immunoSEQ multiplex PCR, and TCRdb kept only the in-frame ones, dropping some. The sample carries about 100,000 clones, about 90% recorded once. Sequenced: blood. Every receptor here comes from a person aged 18-69 years in good health. CDR3s include the opening cysteine and the closing phenylalanine or tryptophan. The D gene is left open where the match is weak. Size is omitted from some rows. Given values are once, few, many or a class for expanded clones.

D gene: TRBD1; clone size: .; V gene: TRBV10-3; J gene: TRBJ2-7; CDR3 protein: CAISWGTGQGTYEQYF; CDR3 DNA: TGTGCCATCAGTTGGGGTACGGGACAGGGGACCTACGAGCAGTACTTC
D gene: TRBD2; clone size: .; V gene: TRBV5-1; J gene: TRBJ2-5; CDR3 protein: CASSVLRLAEETQYF; CDR3 DNA: TGCGCCAGCAGCGTGCTCCGACTAGCTGAAGAGACCCAGTACTTC
D gene: .; clone size: once; V gene: TRBV10-1; J gene: TRBJ2-2; CDR3 protein: CASSESSGRRTGELFF; CDR3 DNA: TGCGCCAGCAGTGAGTCATCGGGGCGGCGGACCGGGGAGCTGTTTTTT
D gene: .; clone size: .; V gene: TRBV5-1; J gene: TRBJ2-1; CDR3 protein: CASSLTGQRNEQFF; CDR3 DNA: TGCGCCAGCAGCTTGACGGGGCAAAGGAATGAGCAGTTCTTC
D gene: .; clone size: .; V gene: TRBV5-1; J gene: TRBJ1-6; CDR3 protein: CASSLEEVNSPLHF; CDR3 DNA: TGCGCCAGCAGCTTGGAGGAAGTAAATTCACCCCTCCACTTT
D gene: TRBD1; clone size: few; V gene: TRBV2; J gene: TRBJ1-1; CDR3 protein: CASRTGTGAPEAFF; CDR3 DNA: TGTGCCAGCAGGACAGGGACAGGAGCACCAGAAGCTTTCTTT
D gene: .; clone size: .; V gene: TRBV5-1; J gene: TRBJ1-1; CDR3 protein: CASSLFSPPRGPNGVYTEAFF; CDR3 DNA: TGCGCCAGCAGCTTGTTCAGCCCTCCGCGAGGACCCAACGGGGTTTACACTGAAGCTTTCTTT
D gene: TRBD1; clone size: .; V gene: TRBV19; J gene: TRBJ1-5; CDR3 protein: CASSRDRGRNQPQHF; CDR3 DNA: TGTGCCAGTAGTCGGGACAGGGGAAGAAATCAGCCCCAGCATTTT
D gene: TRBD1; clone size: few; V gene: TRBV2; J gene: TRBJ2-4; CDR3 protein: CASIFGQGKNIQYF; CDR3 DNA: TGTGCCAGCATCTTCGGACAGGGCAAAAACATTCAGTACTTC
D gene: .; clone size: .; V gene: TRBV7-6; J gene: TRBJ2-5; CDR3 protein: CASSSSETQYF; CDR3 DNA: TGTGCCAGCAGTTCCTCGGAGACCCAGTACTTC
D gene: TRBD1; clone size: .; V gene: TRBV18; J gene: TRBJ2-1; CDR3 protein: CASSWDRVLYEQFF; CDR3 DNA: TGTGCCAGCTCCTGGGACAGGGTCCTTTATGAGCAGTTCTTC
D gene: .; clone size: .; V gene: TRBV30; J gene: TRBJ1-2; CDR3 protein: CAWEQGLGGYTF; CDR3 DNA: TGTGCCTGGGAACAGGGCTTGGGTGGCTACACCTTC
D gene: .; clone size: .; V gene: TRBV4-1; J gene: TRBJ2-7; CDR3 protein: CASSQTGEQYF; CDR3 DNA: TGCGCCAGCAGCCAAACAGGGGAGCAGTACTTC
D gene: TRBD2; clone size: .; V gene: TRBV9; J gene: TRBJ2-7; CDR3 protein: CASSRSGEGSVGQYF; CDR3 DNA: TGTGCCAGCAGTAGGTCGGGGGAGGGGTCCGTAGGGCAGTACTTC
D gene: .; clone size: .; V gene: TRBV10-1; J gene: TRBJ1-1; CDR3 protein: CASSVGAATEAFF; CDR3 DNA: TGCGCCAGCAGTGTCGGGGCGGCAACTGAAGCTTTCTTT
D gene: .; clone size: .; V gene: TRBV28; J gene: TRBJ2-7; CDR3 protein: CASSSPQHYEQYF; CDR3 DNA: TGTGCCAGCAGTTCGCCACAACACTACGAGCAGTACTTC
D gene: .; clone size: .; V gene: TRBV10-2; J gene: TRBJ1-2; CDR3 protein: CASSNGGNYGYTF; CDR3 DNA: TGCGCCAGCAGTAACGGCGGTAACTATGGCTACACCTTC
D gene: .; clone size: once; V gene: TRBV7-9; J gene: TRBJ1-2; CDR3 protein: CASSLNRAAGYTF; CDR3 DNA: TGTGCCAGCAGCTTAAACAGGGCTGCTGGCTACACCTTC
D gene: .; clone size: .; V gene: TRBV19; J gene: TRBJ1-3; CDR3 protein: CASSIKAASGNTIYF; CDR3 DNA: TGTGCCAGTAGTATCAAGGCAGCTTCTGGAAACACCATATATTTT
D gene: TRBD2; clone size: .; V gene: TRBV27; J gene: TRBJ2-7; CDR3 protein: CASSPRTGGDRDEQYF; CDR3 DNA: TGTGCCAGCAGTCCACGAACTGGGGGGGATCGGGACGAGCAGTACTTC
D gene: TRBD1; clone size: few; V gene: TRBV30; J gene: TRBJ1-3; CDR3 protein: CAWSGDSRNTIYF; CDR3 DNA: TGTGCCTGGAGTGGGGACAGCAGAAACACCATATATTTT
D gene: TRBD2; clone size: .; V gene: TRBV18; J gene: TRBJ2-1; CDR3 protein: CASSPLASGIHEQFF; CDR3 DNA: TGTGCCAGCTCACCTTTGGCTAGCGGGATCCATGAGCAGTTCTTC
D gene: .; clone size: .; V gene: TRBV2; J gene: TRBJ1-5; CDR3 protein: CASSEERPGPAGPQHF; CDR3 DNA: TGTGCCAGCAGTGAAGAACGACCGGGCCCCGCGGGTCCCCAGCATTTT
D gene: TRBD1; clone size: once; V gene: TRBV30; J gene: TRBJ1-2; CDR3 protein: CAWSVQAGTGGGYTF; CDR3 DNA: TGTGCCTGGAGTGTACAGGCTGGTACAGGGGGAGGCTACACCTTC
D gene: .; clone size: .; V gene: TRBV13; J gene: TRBJ1-5; CDR3 protein: CASSLGGGNQPQHF; CDR3 DNA: TGTGCCAGCAGCTTAGGAGGGGGCAATCAGCCCCAGCATTTT
D gene: .; clone size: few; V gene: TRBV7-2; J gene: TRBJ1-5; CDR3 protein: CASSSGKQPQHF; CDR3 DNA: TGTGCCAGCAGCTCCGGGAAGCAGCCCCAGCATTTT